This TCR beta chain was sequenced in a study of T cell responses to AZD1222 COVID-19 vaccine. The CDR3 covers 13 residues. Trimming removed 6 bases at V and 6 bases at J, with 11 bases between. Only in-frame clones appear in the TCRdb table, and some are missing; sequencing was by immunoSEQ multiplex PCR. The data contain over 100,000 clones, approximately 91% of them singletons. The count of this clone is one. Its antigen is unknown. Study-level results: Baseline serostatus was positive in only a handful of AZD1222 recipients.

V and J are TRBV12-3 or TRBV12-4 and TRBJ2-2; D is undetermined. This sequence originates from an adult who received the AZD1222 COVID-19 vaccine. The sequencing here drew on peripheral blood, taken 28 days after the second AZD1222 dose. CDR3 residues: CASSPSRAGELFF. The CDR3 nucleotides read TGTGCCAGCAGCCCCTCTCGAGCCGGGGAGCTGTTTTTT.